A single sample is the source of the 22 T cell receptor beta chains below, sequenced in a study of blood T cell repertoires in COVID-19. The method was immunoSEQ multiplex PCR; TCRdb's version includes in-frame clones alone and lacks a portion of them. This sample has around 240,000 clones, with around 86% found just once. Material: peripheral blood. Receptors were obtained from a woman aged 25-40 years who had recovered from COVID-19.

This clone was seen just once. In DNA, the CDR3 is TGTGCCAGCAGCTATAGTGGGACTAGTACGGAGACCCAGTACTTC. Translation: CASSYSGTSTETQYF. V is TRBV7-7 and J is TRBJ2-5, with 8 bases matching TRBD2. The V segment lost 4 bases and the J segment 5 bases; nucleotides outside the gene matches: 9. The germline gives CDR1 SSHAT, CDR2 FNYEAQ (reference sequence). CDR3 length equals 15 residues.

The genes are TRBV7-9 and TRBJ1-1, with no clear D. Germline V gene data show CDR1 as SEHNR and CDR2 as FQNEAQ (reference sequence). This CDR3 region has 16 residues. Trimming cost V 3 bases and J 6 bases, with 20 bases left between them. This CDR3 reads CASSFFWPSGKAEAFF. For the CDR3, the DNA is TGTGCCAGCAGCTTTTTCTGGCCGTCCGGGAAGGCTGAAGCTTTCTTT.

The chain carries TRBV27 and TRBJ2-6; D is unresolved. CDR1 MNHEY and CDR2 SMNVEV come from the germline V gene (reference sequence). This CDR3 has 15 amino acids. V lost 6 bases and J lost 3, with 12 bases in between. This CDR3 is CASSLGSGGANVLTF. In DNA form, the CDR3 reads TGTGCCAGCAGCCTAGGATCTGGTGGGGCCAACGTCCTGACTTTC.

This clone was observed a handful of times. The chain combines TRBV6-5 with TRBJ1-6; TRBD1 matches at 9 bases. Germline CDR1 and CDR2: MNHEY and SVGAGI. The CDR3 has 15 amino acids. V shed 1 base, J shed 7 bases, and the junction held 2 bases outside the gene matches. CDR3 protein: CASSYWTGENSPLHF. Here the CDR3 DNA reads TGTGCCAGCAGTTACTGGACAGGGGAAAATTCACCCCTCCACTTT.

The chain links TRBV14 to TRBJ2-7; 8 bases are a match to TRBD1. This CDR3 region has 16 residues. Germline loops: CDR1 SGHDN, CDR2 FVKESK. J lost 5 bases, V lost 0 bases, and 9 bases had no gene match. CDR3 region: CASSQDLGGQGDEQYF. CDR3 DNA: TGTGCCAGCAGCCAAGATCTTGGTGGACAGGGAGACGAGCAGTACTTC.

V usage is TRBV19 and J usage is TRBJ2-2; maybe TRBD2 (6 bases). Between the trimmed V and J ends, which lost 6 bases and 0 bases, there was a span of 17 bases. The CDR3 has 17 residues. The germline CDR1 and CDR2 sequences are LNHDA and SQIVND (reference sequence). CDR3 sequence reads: CASSPSAGSANTGELFF. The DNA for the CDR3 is TGTGCCAGTAGCCCCTCCGCGGGGTCAGCGAACACCGGGGAGCTGTTTTTT.

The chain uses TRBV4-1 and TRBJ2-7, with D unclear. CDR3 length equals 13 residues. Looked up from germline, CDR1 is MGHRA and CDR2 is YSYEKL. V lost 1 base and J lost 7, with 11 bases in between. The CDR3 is CASSQVEPREQYF. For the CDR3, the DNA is TGCGCCAGCAGCCAAGTCGAACCCAGGGAGCAGTACTTC.

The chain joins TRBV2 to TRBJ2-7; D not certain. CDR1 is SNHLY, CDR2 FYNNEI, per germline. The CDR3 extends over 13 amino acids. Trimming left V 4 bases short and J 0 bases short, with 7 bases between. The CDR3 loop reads CASSGASSYEQYF. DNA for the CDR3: TGTGCCAGCAGTGGGGCCAGCTCCTACGAGCAGTACTTC.

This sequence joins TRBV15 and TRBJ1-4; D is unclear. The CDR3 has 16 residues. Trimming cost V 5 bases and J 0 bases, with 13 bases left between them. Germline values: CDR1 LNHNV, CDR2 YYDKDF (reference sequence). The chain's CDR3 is CATSLITVATNEKLFF. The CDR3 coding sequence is TGTGCCACCAGCCTGATCACAGTTGCAACTAATGAAAAACTGTTTTTT. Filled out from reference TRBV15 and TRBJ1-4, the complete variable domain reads DAMVIQNPRYQVTQFGKPVTLSCSQTLNHNVMYWYQQKSSQAPKLLFHYYDKDFNNEADTPDNFQSRRPNTSFCFLDIRSPGLGDTAMYLCATSLITVATNEKLFFGSGTQLSVL.

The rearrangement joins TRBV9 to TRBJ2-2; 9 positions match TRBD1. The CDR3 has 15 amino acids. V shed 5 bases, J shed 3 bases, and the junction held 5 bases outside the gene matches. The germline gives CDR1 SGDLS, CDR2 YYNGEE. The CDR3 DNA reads TGTGCCAGCAGAAGGGGACAGGGACACACCGGGGAGCTGTTTTTT. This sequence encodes CASRRGQGHTGELFF.

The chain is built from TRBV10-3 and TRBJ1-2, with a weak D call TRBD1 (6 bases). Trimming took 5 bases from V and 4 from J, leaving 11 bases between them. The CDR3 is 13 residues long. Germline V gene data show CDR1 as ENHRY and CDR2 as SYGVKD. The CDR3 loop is CAISSDSPYGYTF. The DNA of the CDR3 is TGTGCCATCAGTTCGGACAGTCCCTATGGCTACACCTTC.

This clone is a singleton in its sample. CDR3 DNA: TGTGCCAGCAGCCAAGGCGGGGGGGCCCAAGAGACCCAGTACTTC. It yields the protein CASSQGGGAQETQYF. This chain links TRBV4-2 with TRBJ2-5; 9 bases line up with TRBD2. The CDR3 covers 15 residues. The trim removed 1 base at V and 1 base at J, leaving 1 base unmatched. From germline, CDR1 is LGHNA and CDR2 YNFKEQ.

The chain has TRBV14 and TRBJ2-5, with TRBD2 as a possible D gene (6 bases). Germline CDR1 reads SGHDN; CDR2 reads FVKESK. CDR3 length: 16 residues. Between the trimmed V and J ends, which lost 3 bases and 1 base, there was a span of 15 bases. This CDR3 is CASSHRLGGIQETQYF. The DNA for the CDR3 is TGTGCCAGCAGCCATCGATTGGGGGGAATCCAAGAGACCCAGTACTTC.

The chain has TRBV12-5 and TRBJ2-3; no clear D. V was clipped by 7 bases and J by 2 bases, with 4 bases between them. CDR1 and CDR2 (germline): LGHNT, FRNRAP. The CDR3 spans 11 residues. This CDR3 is CASANTDTQYF. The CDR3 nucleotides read TGTGCTAGTGCCAACACAGATACGCAGTATTTT.

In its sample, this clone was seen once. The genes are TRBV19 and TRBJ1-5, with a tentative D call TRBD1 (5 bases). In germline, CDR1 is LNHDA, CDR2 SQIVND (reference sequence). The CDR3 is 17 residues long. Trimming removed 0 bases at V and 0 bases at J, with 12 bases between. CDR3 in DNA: TGTGCCAGTAGTATAGAGGGGGGACGGAATAGCAATCAGCCCCAGCATTTT. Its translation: CASSIEGGRNSNQPQHF.

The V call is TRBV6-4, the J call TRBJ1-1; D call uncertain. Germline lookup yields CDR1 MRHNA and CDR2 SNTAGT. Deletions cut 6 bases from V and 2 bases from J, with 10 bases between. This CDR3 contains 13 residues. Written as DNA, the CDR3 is TGTGCCAGCAGCGCTAACCAAAACACTGAAGCTTTCTTT. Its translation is CASSANQNTEAFF.

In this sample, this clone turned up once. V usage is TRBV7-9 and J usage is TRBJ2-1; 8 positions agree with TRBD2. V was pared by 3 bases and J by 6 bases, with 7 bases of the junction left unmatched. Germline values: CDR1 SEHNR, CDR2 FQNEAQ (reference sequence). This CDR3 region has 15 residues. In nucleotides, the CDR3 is TGTGCCAGCAGCTTCCAAGGACTAGCTCCCAATGAGCAGTTCTTC. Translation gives CASSFQGLAPNEQFF.

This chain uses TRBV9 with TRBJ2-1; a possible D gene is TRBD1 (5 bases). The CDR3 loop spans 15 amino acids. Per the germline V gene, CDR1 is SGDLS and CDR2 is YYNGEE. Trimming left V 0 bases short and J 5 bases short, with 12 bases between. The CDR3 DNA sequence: TGTGCCAGCAGCGTAGGTTGGGGCACTCACAATGAGCAGTTCTTC. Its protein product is CASSVGWGTHNEQFF.

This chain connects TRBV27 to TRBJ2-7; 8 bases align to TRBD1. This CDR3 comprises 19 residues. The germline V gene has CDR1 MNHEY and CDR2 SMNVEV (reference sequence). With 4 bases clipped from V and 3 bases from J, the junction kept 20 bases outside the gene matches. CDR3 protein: CASSWAGTGPASALYEQYF. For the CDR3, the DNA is TGTGCCAGCAGTTGGGCAGGGACAGGCCCTGCCTCGGCTCTCTACGAGCAGTACTTC.

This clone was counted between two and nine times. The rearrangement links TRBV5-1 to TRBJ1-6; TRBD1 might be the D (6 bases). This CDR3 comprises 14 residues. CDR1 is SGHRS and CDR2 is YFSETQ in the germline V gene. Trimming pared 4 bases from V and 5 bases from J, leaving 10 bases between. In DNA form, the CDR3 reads TGCGCCAGCAGCAGACAGGAGAATAATTCACCCCTCCACTTT. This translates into CASSRQENNSPLHF.

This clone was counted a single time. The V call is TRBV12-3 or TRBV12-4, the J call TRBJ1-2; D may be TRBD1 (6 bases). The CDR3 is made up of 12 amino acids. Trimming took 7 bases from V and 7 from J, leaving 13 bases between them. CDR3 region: CASKLGALGYTF. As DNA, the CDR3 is TGTGCCAGCAAGTTGGGGGCGCTTGGCTACACCTTC.

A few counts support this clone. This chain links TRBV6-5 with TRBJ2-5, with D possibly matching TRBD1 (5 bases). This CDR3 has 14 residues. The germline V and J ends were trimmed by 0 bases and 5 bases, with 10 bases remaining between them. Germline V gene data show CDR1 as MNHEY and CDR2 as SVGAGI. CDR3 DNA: TGTGCCAGCAGTTACTCACAGGAATTGGAGACCCAGTACTTC. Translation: CASSYSQELETQYF.